This entry lists 31 T cell receptor beta chains sequenced from one sample in a study of T cell repertoires in cytomegalovirus infection. TCRdb ran MiXCR on the reads and lists one entry per CDR3 protein. The profile covers hundreds of thousands of distinct CDR3 sequences, with approximately 24% appearing a single time and roughly 8% taken by the ten largest. The sequenced sample was CD8+ T cells from PBMCs. Every receptor here comes from a human donor in good health (CMV status not recorded). Some clones in this sample may be carry-over from other donors' samples.

This rearrangement joins TRBV4-3 to TRBJ2-2, with 10 bases aligning to TRBD1. The CDR3 contains 19 residues. The junction had 13 bases not matched to a gene; V was cut back by 0 bases and J by 6 bases. Germline values: CDR1 LGHNA, CDR2 YSLEER. CDR3 loop: CASSQDGLWAGQGSGELFF. The CDR3 nucleotides are TGCGCCAGCAGCCAAGATGGACTTTGGGCGGGACAGGGGTCCGGGGAGCTGTTTTTT.

This clonotype came up a few times. This CDR3 reads CASSVQGKDTQYF. CDR3 nucleotide sequence: TGTGCCAGCAGCGTTCAGGGTAAAGATACGCAGTATTTT. The gene calls are TRBV9 and TRBJ2-3; D may be TRBD1 (5 bases). The CDR3 runs to 13 residues. Germline values: CDR1 SGDLS, CDR2 YYNGEE. The V gene lost 2 bases and the J gene lost 5 bases, with 9 bases spanning the gap.

This clonotype showed up just a few times. The V and J genes are TRBV4-3 and TRBJ2-1; D is tentatively TRBD1 or TRBD2 (5 bases each). The CDR3 covers 14 residues. The V end lost 0 bases, the J end lost 10 bases, and 13 bases lay between the germline ends. Germline CDR1 and CDR2: LGHNA and YSLEER. The CDR3 region has the DNA TGCGCCAGCAGCCAAGATGTAGGGACCAGGGAGCAGTTCTTC. Translated, it gives CASSQDVGTREQFF.

The CDR3 DNA reads TGTGCCAGTAGTCCCAGGACAGTACTCCCGAATGAAAAACTGTTTTTT. Translating gives CASSPRTVLPNEKLFF. The J gene is TRBJ1-4, the V gene TRBV19; tentatively, D is TRBD1 (6 bases). Germline loops: CDR1 LNHDA, CDR2 SQIVND (reference sequence). The CDR3 loop spans 16 amino acids. V lost 5 bases, J lost 5 bases, and 18 bases lay in between.

V and J are TRBV7-3 and TRBJ2-5; unclear D gene. Germline V gene data show CDR1 as SGHTA and CDR2 as FQGTGA. The CDR3 has 15 residues. The V gene lost 5 bases and the J gene lost 5 bases, with 18 bases spanning the gap. This CDR3 is CASSPDTAPRETQYF. Written as DNA, the CDR3 is TGTGCCAGCAGCCCCGACACGGCACCCAGGGAGACCCAGTACTTC. The full variable domain, in which reference TRBV7-3 and TRBJ2-5 provide the parts outside the CDR3, is GAGVSQTPSNKVTEKGKYVELRCDPISGHTALYWYRQSLGQGPEFLIYFQGTGAADDSGLPNDRFFAVRPEGSVSTLKIQRTERGDSAVYLCASSPDTAPRETQYFGPGTRLLVL.

The gene calls are TRBV10-3 and TRBJ2-2; a weak D match, TRBD2 (5 bases). CDR1 is ENHRY and CDR2 is SYGVKD in the germline V gene. With 0 bases removed from V and 6 bases from J, the gap between germline ends came to 11 bases. This CDR3 comprises 15 residues. The CDR3 bases are TGTGCCATCAGTGAGTCGGAGGTCGGGGCCGGGGAGCTGTTTTTT. It specifies CAISESEVGAGELFF.

This clonotype has more than one count but fewer than ten. The CDR3 coding sequence is TGTGCCAGCAGTTACTTTAAAGGGACAGGGTACAATGAGCAGTTCTTC. Translated: CASSYFKGTGYNEQFF. This chain connects TRBV6-2 or TRBV6-3 to TRBJ2-1; 9 positions match TRBD1. The CDR3 is 16 residues long. The V segment lost 1 base and the J segment 4 bases; nucleotides outside the gene matches: 5. CDR1 is MNHEY and CDR2 is SVGEGT in the germline V gene.

In its sample, this clonotype was seen a few times. The genes are TRBV29-1 and TRBJ1-1; 10 positions agree with TRBD1. CDR3 size: 15 residues. The V gene's germline CDR1 is SQVTM and CDR2 ANQGSEA. Trimming at V came to 1 base and at J to 3 bases, leaving 5 bases not matched to a gene. Here the CDR3 DNA reads TGCAGCGTTGAAGTAAGGGACAGGGGCCACACTGAAGCTTTCTTT. This encodes CSVEVRDRGHTEAFF.

The V and J genes are TRBV6-2 or TRBV6-3 and TRBJ2-2; D gene unclear. The ends were cut back, 8 bases at V and 6 bases at J, with 13 bases in the middle. Germline values: CDR1 MNHEY, CDR2 SVGEGT. CDR3 size: 13 residues. The CDR3 region has the DNA TGTGCCAGCGAAAAGGGTAGGGCCGGGGAGCTGTTTTTT. Protein sequence: CASEKGRAGELFF.

This clonotype was seen at least ten times. The rearrangement links TRBV7-9 to TRBJ2-6, with a tentative D call TRBD2 (5 bases). Trimming took 3 bases from V and 0 from J, leaving 15 bases between them. The CDR3 has 18 amino acids. The V gene's germline CDR1 is SEHNR and CDR2 FQNEAQ (reference sequence). This chain's CDR3 is CASSFGGSKSSGANVLTF. In nucleotides, the CDR3 is TGTGCCAGCAGCTTTGGTGGGAGTAAGAGCTCTGGGGCCAACGTCCTGACTTTC.

This clonotype has a handful of counts. DNA of the CDR3: TGTGCCAGCAGTTACAGACAGGGGAAGTCCATGAACACTGAAGCTTTCTTT. Its translation: CASSYRQGKSMNTEAFF. The genes are TRBV6-5 and TRBJ1-1; 8 nucleotides line up with TRBD1. The CDR3 length is 17 residues. The J segment lost 0 bases and the V segment lost 2 bases, leaving 8 bases of the junction unmatched. CDR1 and CDR2 from the germline V gene are MNHEY and SVGAGI.

Regarding this clonotype: A much larger clone lies a single base off, so this may be a read error. The chain combines TRBV4-2 with TRBJ2-3; the match to TRBD2 covers 8 bases. CDR1 is LGHNA and CDR2 is YNFKEQ in the germline V gene. V dropped 0 bases and J dropped 0; count of bases not matched to a gene: 2. CDR3 size: 16 residues. CDR3: CASSQEAGESTDTQYF. In DNA form, the CDR3 reads TGTGCCAGCAGCCAAGAAGCGGGGGAGAGCACAGATACGCAGTATTTT.

The chain couples TRBV6-2 or TRBV6-3 to TRBJ2-3; TRBD2 aligns across 9 bases. CDR1 and CDR2 from the germline V gene are MNHEY and SVGEGT. The CDR3 is 16 amino acids. V shed 0 bases, J shed 5 bases, and the junction held 6 bases outside the gene matches. DNA for the CDR3: TGTGCCAGCAGTTACTCTAGCGGGGGCATGGGAGATACGCAGTATTTT. This gives the protein CASSYSSGGMGDTQYF.

This clonotype was seen a handful of times. V gene TRBV6-5 combines with J gene TRBJ1-1, with TRBD1 identical over 7 bases. Germline V gene data show CDR1 as MNHEY and CDR2 as SVGAGI. This CDR3 is 13 amino acids long. V shed 1 base and J 8 bases; nucleotides not matched to a gene: 4. The DNA for the CDR3 is TGTGCCAGCAGTTACTTATTAGGGGGCGAAGCTTTCTTT. Its translation: CASSYLLGGEAFF.

This chain uses TRBV20-1 with TRBJ1-5; 9 nucleotides line up with TRBD1. The CDR3 has 15 amino acids. Germline CDR1 reads DFQATT; CDR2 reads SNEGSKA (reference sequence). With 6 bases clipped from V and 0 bases from J, the junction kept 6 bases outside the gene matches. In nucleotides, the CDR3 is TGCAGTGCGGAGGACAGGGGATTTAGCAATCAGCCCCAGCATTTT. It specifies CSAEDRGFSNQPQHF.

This clonotype was seen just once. V is TRBV11-2 and J is TRBJ2-2, with 9 bases that match TRBD2. The CDR3 consists of 15 residues. The V gene's germline CDR1 is SGHAT and CDR2 FQNNGV. Trimming took 8 bases from V and 9 from J; bases not matched to a gene: 13. The CDR3, as DNA: TGTGCCAGCTTCGCGACTAGCGGAAATACCAGGGAGCTGTTTTTT. Residues: CASFATSGNTRELFF.

Regarding this clonotype: A much larger clone differs from this one at a single base, so this may be a read error. The CDR3 region has the DNA TGTGCCAGCAGCCCTCCTCAGTGGGCAACAGATACGCAGTATTTT. Residues: CASSPPQWATDTQYF. The chain couples TRBV7-6 to TRBJ2-3; D is unresolved. In germline, CDR1 is SGHVS, CDR2 FNYEAQ. The CDR3 is 15 amino acids. Trimming shortened V by 5 bases and J by 3 bases, and 15 bases separated the two germline ends. Based on the CDR3 plus reference TRBV7-6 and TRBJ2-3, the full variable domain is GAGVSQSPRYKVTKRGQDVALRCDPISGHVSLYWYRQALGQGPEFLTYFNYEAQQDKSGLPNDRFSAERPEGSISTLTIQRTEQRDSAMYRCASSPPQWATDTQYFGPGTRLTVL.

This clonotype was seen repeatedly, ten times or more. The chain is built from TRBV7-2 and TRBJ2-7; D is unclear. Trimming removed 1 base from V and 3 bases from J, with 10 bases in between. The CDR3 length is 14 residues. Per germline, CDR1 SGHTA and CDR2 FQGNSA. The CDR3 DNA reads as TGTGCCAGCAGCTTAGAACTCCCCATCTACGAGCAGTACTTC. Its translation is CASSLELPIYEQYF.

There are many counts of this clonotype. The chain employs TRBV6-2 or TRBV6-3 and TRBJ2-1, with D maybe TRBD2 (6 bases). The V gene's germline CDR1 is MNHEY and CDR2 SVGEGT. This CDR3 is 15 amino acids long. V lost 6 bases to trimming and J lost 6 bases, with 18 bases between them. Written as DNA, the CDR3 is TGTGCCAGCAGCAACCTCCGGGAGCCCATCAATGAGCAGTTCTTC. This translates into CASSNLREPINEQFF.

The CDR3 DNA reads TGCGCCAGCAGCCCCGGGGAACACTATCGAGACACTGAAGCTTTCTTT. This encodes CASSPGEHYRDTEAFF. V usage is TRBV4-1 and J usage is TRBJ1-1; the D is unclear. Germline V gives CDR1 MGHRA, CDR2 YSYEKL. Trimming shortened V by 4 bases and J by 3 bases, and 18 bases separated the two germline ends. This CDR3 spans 16 amino acids.

This clonotype occurred many times. The chain joins TRBV20-1 to TRBJ1-2; D is undetermined. Germline CDR1 reads DFQATT; CDR2 reads SNEGSKA (reference sequence). CDR3 length: 15 amino acids. V lost 0 bases and J lost 3, with 14 bases in between. In DNA, the CDR3 is TGCAGTGCTAGAGATAACGCCGAAATCCACTATGGCTACACCTTC. Residues: CSARDNAEIHYGYTF.

This clonotype showed up just a few times. The chain uses TRBV10-3 and TRBJ1-3; TRBD1 might be the D (5 bases). The germline V gene has CDR1 ENHRY and CDR2 SYGVKD. The CDR3 is made up of 13 amino acids. The V and J ends lost 10 bases and 0 bases respectively, with 10 bases between them. CDR3 sequence reads: CATEGSSGNTIYF. The DNA for the CDR3 is TGTGCCACCGAGGGGAGCTCTGGAAACACCATATATTTT.

In this sample, this clonotype turned up many times. The chain employs TRBV7-9 and TRBJ2-7; D is unclear. This CDR3 comprises 12 residues. V lost 1 base and J 9 bases, leaving 10 bases between the germline ends. In germline, CDR1 is SEHNR, CDR2 FQNEAQ (reference sequence). CDR3 bases: TGTGCCAGCAGCTTAGGTTCTGGCGGGCAGTACGTC. Translating gives CASSLGSGGQYV.

With regard to this clonotype: A single base separates this from a much larger clone, so it may be a read error. The gene calls are TRBV7-9 and TRBJ1-6; D is unclear. The V gene lost 4 bases and the J gene lost 0 bases, with 16 bases spanning the gap. CDR3 size: 18 residues. The germline V gene has CDR1 SEHNR and CDR2 FQNEAQ (reference sequence). The CDR3 is CASSSYPPYGSYNSPLHF. CDR3 DNA: TGTGCCAGCAGCTCCTACCCCCCCTATGGCTCCTATAATTCACCCCTCCACTTT.

The table lists this clonotype with many counts. The CDR3 DNA reads TGTGCCAGCAGCTTAGGGGTTACGAGGTCCTACAATGAGCAGTTCTTC. Its protein product is CASSLGVTRSYNEQFF. This sequence joins TRBV7-9 and TRBJ2-1, with D unclear. There are 16 residues in the CDR3. Germline-derived CDR1 and CDR2 are SEHNR and FQNEAQ (reference sequence). Trimming took 1 base from V and 1 from J, leaving 11 bases between them.

Details on this clonotype: A much larger clone lies one base from this, so it may be a read error. The genes are TRBV7-2 and TRBJ2-3, with unresolved D. The germline V and J ends were trimmed by 4 bases and 1 base, with 12 bases remaining between them. CDR1 and CDR2 from the germline V gene are SGHTA and FQGNSA. CDR3 size: 15 residues. Here the CDR3 reads CTSSSIFSGTDTQYF. CDR3 nucleotide sequence: TGTACCAGCAGCTCCATATTCTCTGGCACAGATACGCAGTATTTT.

The rearrangement uses TRBV6-6 and TRBJ2-4; TRBD1 aligns across 7 bases. Germline lookup yields CDR1 MNHNY and CDR2 SVGAGI (reference sequence). Trimming at V came to 7 bases and at J to 0 bases, leaving 21 bases not matched to a gene. The CDR3 loop spans 20 amino acids. CDR3 amino acids: CASIYVWDSFVPLAKNIQYF. The CDR3 nucleotides are TGTGCCAGCATTTATGTATGGGACAGCTTTGTTCCCTTAGCCAAAAACATTCAGTACTTC.

This clonotype came up many times. The chain joins TRBV7-8 to TRBJ2-6; maybe TRBD1 (5 bases). Trimming cost V 2 bases and J 0 bases, with 20 bases left between them. This CDR3 comprises 20 residues. Germline V gene lookup returns CDR1 SGHVS and CDR2 FQNEAQ. The CDR3 bases are TGTGCCAGCAGCTTATACGACGTACAGGTCCAAGGCTCTGGGGCCAACGTCCTGACTTTC. Translation: CASSLYDVQVQGSGANVLTF.

The chain recombines TRBV3-1 with TRBJ1-6, with TRBD1 matching over 11 bases. This CDR3 region has 17 residues. The J segment lost 7 bases and the V segment lost 3 bases, leaving 8 bases of the junction unmatched. The germline gives CDR1 LGHDT, CDR2 YNNKEL (reference sequence). CDR3 sequence: CASSHGRTGGLNSPLHF. CDR3 DNA: TGTGCCAGCAGCCATGGGCGGACAGGGGGCTTGAATTCACCCCTCCACTTT.

The CDR3 loop reads CSVAPGANYGYTF. CDR3 coding DNA: TGCAGCGTTGCCCCCGGTGCTAACTATGGCTACACCTTC. This chain uses TRBV29-1 with TRBJ1-2, with D unclear. Germline V gene lookup returns CDR1 SQVTM and CDR2 ANQGSEA. The CDR3 spans 13 residues. V shed 4 bases and J shed 0 bases, with 9 bases lying between them.

The count of this clonotype is one. The junction and the germline gene differ at one end; a read error may be behind it. The chain employs TRBV6-1 and TRBJ1-5; D is unclear. Germline CDR1 MNHNS, CDR2 SASEGT. CDR3 length equals 16 residues. The CDR3 spells CARSENRHYSNQPQHF. The CDR3 bases are TGTGCCAGGAGTGAAAACCGTCACTATAGCAATCAGCCCCAGCATTTT.